These 10 T cell receptor beta chains originate from one sample sequenced in a study of shared clonotypes between healthy human individuals. Sequencing used immunoSEQ multiplex PCR; TCRdb keeps in-frame clones, though not all of them. The sample holds 660,000 or so clones, approximately 96% seen once. Positively selected for CCR7, the CD45RO-negative cells used as naive CD8 cells excluded terminally differentiated effector memory CD45RA+ cells. Sequencing was performed on naive CD8+ T cells sorted from blood. The receptors originated from a woman in her 30s in good health.

The chain is built from TRBV27 and TRBJ1-5; the match to TRBD1 covers 8 bases. The germline V gene encodes CDR1 MNHEY and CDR2 SMNVEV (reference sequence). With 6 bases clipped from V and 2 bases from J, the junction kept 3 bases outside the gene matches. The CDR3 consists of 14 residues. The CDR3 protein is CASRTGVGNQPQHF. The CDR3 DNA follows: TGTGCCAGCAGGACAGGGGTAGGCAATCAGCCCCAGCATTTT.

The rearrangement joins TRBV5-6 to TRBJ2-7; D not resolved. The CDR3 is 14 residues long. Germline values: CDR1 SGHDT, CDR2 YYEEEE. V was cut by 1 base and J by 7 bases, with 15 bases left in between. The CDR3 is CASSLYLFLGEQYF. The CDR3 DNA follows: TGTGCCAGCAGCTTGTATCTGTTCCTTGGGGAGCAGTACTTC.

The J gene is TRBJ1-1, the V gene TRBV9; 7 bases align to TRBD1. The CDR3 runs to 13 residues. Unmatched junction bases numbered 1, after V lost 0 bases and J lost 5 bases. From germline, CDR1 is SGDLS and CDR2 YYNGEE. The CDR3 DNA is TGTGCCAGCAGCGTAGGGGGACAGACTGAAGCTTTCTTT. This gives the protein CASSVGGQTEAFF.

The chain combines TRBV9 with TRBJ2-2; the match to TRBD2 covers 10 bases. Germline V gene data show CDR1 as SGDLS and CDR2 as YYNGEE. This CDR3 has 16 amino acids. V shed 3 bases, J shed 5 bases, and the junction held 7 bases outside the gene matches. The CDR3 loop is CASSGLAGSRTGELFF. In DNA form, the CDR3 reads TGTGCCAGCAGCGGACTAGCGGGCTCAAGGACCGGGGAGCTGTTTTTT.

This rearrangement joins TRBV13 to TRBJ1-2, with 8 bases identical to TRBD1. The CDR3 consists of 15 residues. The germline gives CDR1 PRHDT, CDR2 FYEKMQ (reference sequence). The V and J ends lost 2 bases and 7 bases, in that order; junction bases with no gene match: 9. The CDR3 reads CASSLRGQGMGGYTF. The CDR3 region has the DNA TGTGCCAGCAGCTTACGAGGACAGGGAATGGGTGGCTACACCTTC.

The chain uses TRBV28 and TRBJ1-5; D may be TRBD1 (5 bases). Trimming took 1 base from V and 1 from J, leaving 8 bases between them. Per germline, CDR1 MDHEN and CDR2 SYDVKM. The CDR3 covers 15 residues. The CDR3 DNA sequence: TGTGCCAGCAGTTTATCTTGGGGGAGCAATCAGCCCCAGCATTTT. Translated, it gives CASSLSWGSNQPQHF.

The chain is built from TRBV10-3 and TRBJ1-1; D is unclear. The CDR3 consists of 12 residues. CDR1 is ENHRY and CDR2 is SYGVKD in the germline V gene. V was shortened by 2 bases and J by 8 bases, with 9 bases between the two germline ends. CDR3 sequence: CAISEVETEAFF. The CDR3 region has the DNA TGTGCCATCAGTGAGGTGGAGACCGAAGCTTTCTTT.

CDR3 DNA: TGTGCCAGCAGCCCGGGTCTGGGCGACACCACTCCGCAGTTCTTC. Encoded protein: CASSPGLGDTTPQFF. V gene TRBV27 combines with J gene TRBJ2-1; D is uncertain. Trimming took 6 bases from V and 12 from J, leaving 24 bases between them. The CDR3 consists of 15 residues. The V gene's germline CDR1 is MNHEY and CDR2 SMNVEV (reference sequence).

The rearrangement joins TRBV27 to TRBJ2-7; TRBD2 matches at 8 bases. The CDR3 is 15 residues long. Germline values: CDR1 MNHEY, CDR2 SMNVEV (reference sequence). J lost 3 bases, V lost 6 bases, and 10 bases had no gene match. The CDR3 sequence is CASRARSGRNYEQYF. The CDR3 DNA sequence: TGTGCCAGCAGGGCTCGGAGCGGGAGAAACTACGAGCAGTACTTC.

This clone came up once. The genes are TRBV7-9 and TRBJ2-7; D is ambiguous. The CDR3 has 13 amino acids. V lost 5 bases and J 4 bases, leaving 12 bases between the germline ends. Germline V gene data show CDR1 as SEHNR and CDR2 as FQNEAQ (reference sequence). CDR3 sequence reads: CASSPPEPYEQYF. The CDR3 nucleotides are TGTGCCAGCAGCCCCCCCGAGCCTTACGAGCAGTACTTC. Based on the CDR3 plus reference TRBV7-9 and TRBJ2-7, the full variable domain is DTGVSQNPRHKITKRGQNVTFRCDPISEHNRLYWYRQTLGQGPEFLTYFQNEAQLEKSRLLSDRFSAERPKGSFSTLEIQRTEQGDSAMYLCASSPPEPYEQYFGPGTRLTVT.